A selection of T cell receptor beta chains follows, all from one sample in a study of PD-L1 blockade in urothelial cancer. Only in-frame clones appear in the TCRdb table, and some are missing; sequencing was by immunoSEQ multiplex PCR. The table shows approximately 40,000 clones, with about 86% occurring only once. The sequences come from PBMCs, collected around atezolizumab (anti-PD-L1) treatment. Receptor source: a man between 60 and 75 years old with urothelial cancer. Both conserved end residues are trimmed from each CDR3. Each record gives: J gene, V gene, CDR3 protein.

TRBJ2-3,TRBV30,AWSGTRTDTQY
TRBJ2-1,TRBV29-1,SVEDQAGRNEQF
TRBJ1-2,TRBV27,ASSNSGRGYT
TRBJ1-3,TRBV5-1,ASSQAGTAYGNTIY
TRBJ1-6,TRBV7-9,ASSRQGTDSPLH
TRBJ1-1,TRBV12-5,ASAQTGRTEAF
TRBJ1-1,TRBV6-4,ASSDGAVNTEAF
TRBJ2-2,TRBV9,ASSEGTSGPNTGELF
TRBJ2-7,TRBV6-1,ASGQGLYEQY
TRBJ2-7,TRBV7-6,ASSLLGTPDKQY
TRBJ1-2,TRBV2,ASSVDRAKEGYT
TRBJ1-2,TRBV11-2,ASSLDPDRGVAVGYT
TRBJ2-1,TRBV7-9,ASSSTSGRAMNEQF
TRBJ2-7,TRBV5-1,ASSLAVSYEQY
TRBJ2-7,TRBV7-3,ASSLSGQGSYEQY
TRBJ2-7,TRBV9,ASSVVAGFLYEQY
TRBJ1-5,TRBV11-2,ASSLVGGGSNQPQH